The rows below give T cell receptor beta chains drawn from one sample of a study of blood T cell repertoires in COVID-19. The protocol was immunoSEQ multiplex PCR, while the TCRdb copy is restricted to in-frame clones and leaves out a portion. The profile shows roughly 500,000 clones, 85% to 90% of them singletons. The sequencing sample was made of peripheral blood. The receptors shown here come from a man between 18 and 29 years old with COVID-19, enrolled during active disease. Each CDR3 is given with its conserved first and last residue. Fields, in order: D gene, J gene, CDR3 length, clone size, V gene, CDR3 protein, CDR3 DNA. The D gene is left open where the match is weak. Clone size is not always given. Where it is, it says once, few, many or a class for expanded clones.

D gene: TRBD1
J gene: TRBJ2-1
CDR3 length: 18
clone size: -
V gene: TRBV5-1
CDR3 protein: CASSFSVSRGRLGNEQFF
CDR3 DNA: TGCGCCAGCAGCTTCAGCGTATCCAGGGGGCGCCTTGGTAATGAGCAGTTCTTC

D gene: -
J gene: TRBJ1-2
CDR3 length: 16
clone size: -
V gene: TRBV18
CDR3 protein: CASSPTGLFLNYGYTF
CDR3 DNA: TGTGCCAGCTCACCCACGGGACTGTTCCTCAACTATGGCTACACCTTC

D gene: TRBD1
J gene: TRBJ1-1
CDR3 length: 16
clone size: -
V gene: TRBV6-4
CDR3 protein: CASRYETGAPRTEAFF
CDR3 DNA: TGTGCCAGCAGGTACGAAACAGGGGCCCCTAGGACTGAAGCTTTCTTT

D gene: TRBD1
J gene: TRBJ1-4
CDR3 length: 15
clone size: -
V gene: TRBV7-9
CDR3 protein: CASSSRGFANEKLFF
CDR3 DNA: TGTGCCAGCAGCTCCAGGGGGTTCGCTAATGAAAAACTGTTTTTT

D gene: -
J gene: TRBJ2-7
CDR3 length: 11
clone size: few
V gene: TRBV24-1
CDR3 protein: CATIPPPCRYF
CDR3 DNA: TGTGCCACCATTCCCCCCCCCTGTCGGTACTTC

D gene: -
J gene: TRBJ2-5
CDR3 length: 12
clone size: -
V gene: TRBV5-4
CDR3 protein: CASSLSAETQYF
CDR3 DNA: TGTGCCAGCAGCTTGAGCGCGGAGACCCAGTACTTC

D gene: -
J gene: TRBJ1-2
CDR3 length: 12
clone size: -
V gene: TRBV19
CDR3 protein: CASSTRQTGYTF
CDR3 DNA: TGTGCCAGTAGTACCAGACAAACCGGCTACACCTTC

D gene: TRBD1
J gene: TRBJ1-4
CDR3 length: 14
clone size: -
V gene: TRBV6-5
CDR3 protein: CASSLDRVDEKLFF
CDR3 DNA: TGTGCCAGCAGCTTAGACAGGGTGGATGAAAAACTGTTTTTT

D gene: TRBD1
J gene: TRBJ1-2
CDR3 length: 15
clone size: -
V gene: TRBV29-1
CDR3 protein: CSVESRTGSIYGYTF
CDR3 DNA: TGCAGCGTTGAATCCCGGACAGGCAGCATCTATGGCTACACCTTC

D gene: TRBD1
J gene: TRBJ2-1
CDR3 length: 13
clone size: -
V gene: TRBV12-3/TRBV12-4
CDR3 protein: CASRGQGVNEQFF
CDR3 DNA: TGTGCCAGCAGAGGACAGGGGGTCAATGAGCAGTTCTTC

D gene: -
J gene: TRBJ1-6
CDR3 length: 13
clone size: -
V gene: TRBV6-6
CDR3 protein: CASSYSDFSPLHF
CDR3 DNA: TGTGCCAGCAGTTACTCTGACTTTTCACCCCTCCACTTT

D gene: -
J gene: TRBJ2-3
CDR3 length: 12
clone size: -
V gene: TRBV3-1/TRBV3-2
CDR3 protein: CASSQLSDTQYF
CDR3 DNA: TGTGCCAGCAGCCAATTGAGCGATACGCAGTATTTT

D gene: -
J gene: TRBJ2-1
CDR3 length: 14
clone size: -
V gene: TRBV30
CDR3 protein: CAWSGVAAYNEQFF
CDR3 DNA: TGTGCCTGGAGTGGGGTAGCAGCATACAATGAGCAGTTCTTC

D gene: TRBD1
J gene: TRBJ1-6
CDR3 length: 14
clone size: -
V gene: TRBV7-9
CDR3 protein: CASGRDRANSPLHF
CDR3 DNA: TGTGCCAGCGGAAGGGACAGGGCAAATTCACCCCTCCACTTT

D gene: TRBD2
J gene: TRBJ2-7
CDR3 length: 13
clone size: -
V gene: TRBV2
CDR3 protein: CASSEVAGYEQYF
CDR3 DNA: TGTGCCAGCAGCGAAGTAGCGGGCTACGAGCAGTACTTC

D gene: -
J gene: TRBJ2-1
CDR3 length: 14
clone size: -
V gene: TRBV29-1
CDR3 protein: CSYHGGAAYNEQFF
CDR3 DNA: TGCAGCTATCATGGGGGGGCCGCGTACAATGAGCAGTTCTTC

D gene: -
J gene: TRBJ1-1
CDR3 length: 12
clone size: -
V gene: TRBV6-5
CDR3 protein: CATRTSNTEAFF
CDR3 DNA: TGTGCCACGCGGACATCGAACACTGAAGCTTTCTTT

D gene: TRBD1
J gene: TRBJ1-6
CDR3 length: 14
clone size: few
V gene: TRBV19
CDR3 protein: CASSRGQGGSPLHF
CDR3 DNA: TGTGCCAGTAGTAGGGGACAGGGTGGTTCACCCCTCCACTTT

D gene: TRBD1
J gene: TRBJ1-1
CDR3 length: 12
clone size: -
V gene: TRBV6-5
CDR3 protein: CASSYSQGAAFF
CDR3 DNA: TGTGCCAGCAGTTACTCGCAGGGGGCAGCTTTCTTT

D gene: -
J gene: TRBJ1-5
CDR3 length: 13
clone size: -
V gene: TRBV27
CDR3 protein: CASSSNSNQPQHF
CDR3 DNA: TGTGCCAGCAGTTCCAATAGCAATCAGCCCCAGCATTTT

D gene: TRBD2
J gene: TRBJ2-5
CDR3 length: 14
clone size: -
V gene: TRBV11-2
CDR3 protein: CASTLGAGQETQYF
CDR3 DNA: TGTGCCAGCACCCTTGGAGCGGGGCAAGAGACCCAGTACTTC

D gene: TRBD1
J gene: TRBJ2-3
CDR3 length: 16
clone size: -
V gene: TRBV5-1
CDR3 protein: CASSYLGQGVADTQYF
CDR3 DNA: TGCGCCAGCAGCTACCTAGGACAGGGGGTGGCAGATACGCAGTATTTT

D gene: TRBD1
J gene: TRBJ2-7
CDR3 length: 14
clone size: -
V gene: TRBV9
CDR3 protein: CASSVGQGAYEQYF
CDR3 DNA: TGTGCCAGCAGCGTAGGTCAGGGGGCCTACGAGCAGTACTTC

D gene: -
J gene: TRBJ1-5
CDR3 length: 13
clone size: -
V gene: TRBV4-2
CDR3 protein: CASSPGGGQPQHF
CDR3 DNA: TGTGCCAGCAGCCCGGGCGGGGGTCAGCCCCAGCATTTT

D gene: -
J gene: TRBJ1-3
CDR3 length: 16
clone size: -
V gene: TRBV7-6
CDR3 protein: CASSLFVEGGGNTIYF
CDR3 DNA: TGTGCCAGCAGCTTATTCGTCGAAGGGGGTGGAAACACCATATATTTT

D gene: -
J gene: TRBJ2-7
CDR3 length: 15
clone size: -
V gene: TRBV5-1
CDR3 protein: CASSLVAELPYEQYF
CDR3 DNA: TGCGCCAGCAGCTTGGTCGCTGAGCTACCCTACGAGCAGTACTTC

D gene: -
J gene: TRBJ2-3
CDR3 length: 15
clone size: few
V gene: TRBV3-1/TRBV3-2
CDR3 protein: CASSPTGTSTDTQYF
CDR3 DNA: TGTGCCAGCAGCCCGACAGGAACTAGCACAGATACGCAGTATTTT

D gene: TRBD1
J gene: TRBJ2-7
CDR3 length: 14
clone size: -
V gene: TRBV30
CDR3 protein: CATDMEDRSYEQYF
CDR3 DNA: TGTGCCACGGATATGGAGGACAGGTCCTACGAGCAGTACTTC

D gene: TRBD1
J gene: TRBJ1-2
CDR3 length: 12
clone size: -
V gene: TRBV19
CDR3 protein: CASRQGDLAHTF
CDR3 DNA: TGTGCCAGTAGGCAGGGGGACCTTGCTCACACCTTC

D gene: TRBD2
J gene: TRBJ2-7
CDR3 length: 16
clone size: -
V gene: TRBV11-2
CDR3 protein: CASSLGGSGFTYEQYF
CDR3 DNA: TGTGCCAGCAGCTTAGGGGGTAGCGGGTTTACCTACGAGCAGTACTTC

D gene: TRBD2
J gene: TRBJ2-5
CDR3 length: 18
clone size: -
V gene: TRBV11-3
CDR3 protein: CASSFGEGYPAFRETQYF
CDR3 DNA: TGTGCCAGCAGCTTTGGGGAGGGCTATCCGGCATTTCGAGAGACCCAGTACTTC

D gene: -
J gene: TRBJ1-1
CDR3 length: 19
clone size: -
V gene: TRBV15
CDR3 protein: CATSREPLRTTGGNTEAFF
CDR3 DNA: TGTGCCACCAGCAGAGAGCCCTTAAGGACGACAGGTGGGAACACTGAAGCTTTCTTT

D gene: -
J gene: TRBJ1-2
CDR3 length: 17
clone size: -
V gene: TRBV5-1
CDR3 protein: CASSTPGGTGGNYGYTF
CDR3 DNA: TGCGCCAGCAGCACCCCCGGGGGGACCGGCGGTAACTATGGCTACACCTTC

D gene: TRBD2
J gene: TRBJ2-7
CDR3 length: 17
clone size: -
V gene: TRBV3-1/TRBV3-2
CDR3 protein: CASSQLPGLAGVYEQYF
CDR3 DNA: TGTGCCAGCAGCCAACTCCCGGGACTAGCGGGGGTCTACGAGCAGTACTTC

D gene: TRBD1
J gene: TRBJ1-3
CDR3 length: 15
clone size: few
V gene: TRBV4-1
CDR3 protein: CASSPRDRGGNTIYF
CDR3 DNA: TGCGCCAGCAGCCCCAGGGACAGGGGCGGAAACACCATATATTTT

D gene: TRBD1
J gene: TRBJ1-6
CDR3 length: 16
clone size: -
V gene: TRBV4-2
CDR3 protein: CASSQMTGDNSSPLHF
CDR3 DNA: TGTGCCAGCAGCCAAATGACAGGGGATAATAGTTCACCCCTCCACTTT